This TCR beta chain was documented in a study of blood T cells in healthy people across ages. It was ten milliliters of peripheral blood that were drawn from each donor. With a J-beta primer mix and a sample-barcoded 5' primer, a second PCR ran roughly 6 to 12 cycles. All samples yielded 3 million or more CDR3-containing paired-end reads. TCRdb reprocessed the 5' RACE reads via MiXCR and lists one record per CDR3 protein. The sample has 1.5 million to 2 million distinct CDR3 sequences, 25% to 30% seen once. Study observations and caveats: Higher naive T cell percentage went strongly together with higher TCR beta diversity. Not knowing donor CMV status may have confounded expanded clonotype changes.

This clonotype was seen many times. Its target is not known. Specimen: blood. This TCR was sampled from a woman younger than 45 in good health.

The CDR3 coding sequence is TGTGCCAGCAGTACGGGGGGAGGTCAGCCCCAGCATTTT. Protein: CASSTGGGQPQHF. The V call is TRBV12-3 or TRBV12-4, the J call TRBJ1-5; D is perhaps TRBD1 (5 bases). The CDR3 has 13 amino acids. V was cut by 5 bases and J by 6 bases, with 11 bases left in between.